These 27 T cell receptor beta chains originate from one sample sequenced in a study of cytomegalovirus exposure and HLA in healthy donors. The PCR was carried out with 60 Vbeta primers and 13 Jbeta primers. Libraries were prepared by immunoSEQ multiplex PCR; TCRdb keeps only in-frame clonotypes and omits some of them. The sample includes approximately 160,000 clones, 65% to 80% of them seen just once. Sample: PBMCs. These receptors all come from a woman between 40 and 50 years old in good health and CMV-seropositive.

The V gene is TRBV9, the J gene TRBJ1-6, with D maybe TRBD1 (6 bases). Trimming left V 0 bases short and J 5 bases short, with 9 bases between. The CDR3 length is 15 residues. CDR1 is SGDLS, CDR2 YYNGEE, per germline. Here the CDR3 DNA reads TGTGCCAGCAGCGTAGGAGGGGGTAATAATTCACCCCTCCACTTT. Translated: CASSVGGGNNSPLHF.

V and J are TRBV18 and TRBJ2-3; D is possibly TRBD1 (6 bases). Germline values: CDR1 KGHSH, CDR2 LQKENI. The CDR3 runs 15 residues. The germline V and J ends were trimmed by 0 bases and 4 bases, with 11 bases remaining between them. CDR3 nucleotide sequence: TGTGCCAGCTCACCACCTTCGAGGGGGTCAGATACGCAGTATTTT. This sequence encodes CASSPPSRGSDTQYF.

This rearrangement joins TRBV5-1 to TRBJ2-5, with 9 bases fitting TRBD2. Germline values: CDR1 SGHRS, CDR2 YFSETQ. CDR3 length: 13 residues. V was pared by 1 base and J by 9 bases, with 4 bases of the junction left unmatched. The CDR3 is CASSLPSGEPQYF. The CDR3 DNA reads as TGCGCCAGCAGCTTGCCTAGCGGGGAACCCCAGTACTTC. Looking up the rest from reference TRBV5-1 and TRBJ2-5 gives the full variable domain: KAGVTQTPRYLIKTRGQQVTLSCSPISGHRSVSWYQQTPGQGLQFLFEYFSETQRNKGNFPGRFSGRQFSNSRSEMNVSTLELGDSALYLCASSLPSGEPQYFGPGTRLLVL.

The chain is built from TRBV30 and TRBJ2-1; 7 nucleotides match TRBD1. The ends lost 1 base at V and 0 bases at J; junction bases unmatched: 3. Germline CDR1 reads GTSNPN; CDR2 reads SVGIG (reference sequence). The CDR3 runs 15 residues. CDR3 protein: CAWSEKGASYNEQFF. The CDR3 DNA reads as TGTGCCTGGAGTGAGAAGGGGGCCTCCTACAATGAGCAGTTCTTC.

The chain carries TRBV6-1 and TRBJ2-7; TRBD2 matches at 8 bases. Germline lookup yields CDR1 MNHNS and CDR2 SASEGT. The CDR3 sequence is 13 residues long. Germline trimming cut 8 bases from V and 3 bases from J; bases unmatched to any gene: 6. The chain's CDR3 is CASLLGGDYEQYF. CDR3 nucleotide sequence: TGTGCCAGCCTTCTCGGGGGGGACTACGAGCAGTACTTC.

CDR3 nucleotides: TGTGCCAGCTCATCAGGGACAGCTAATTCACCCCTCCACTTT. Residues: CASSSGTANSPLHF. This chain uses TRBV18 with TRBJ1-6, with 7 positions matching TRBD1. Trimming took 5 bases from V and 6 from J; bases not matched to a gene: 4. The CDR3 spans 14 residues. Germline assignment: CDR1 KGHSH and CDR2 LQKENI.

This clone was seen once. The chain joins TRBV7-9 to TRBJ2-7; 7 nucleotides match TRBD1. CDR1 SEHNR and CDR2 FQNEAQ come from the germline V gene (reference sequence). V was pared by 5 bases and J by 0 bases, with 4 bases of the junction left unmatched. The CDR3 length is 14 residues. The CDR3 DNA follows: TGTGCCAGCAGCCCCGGGACAGTCTCCTACGAGCAGTACTTC. Translated: CASSPGTVSYEQYF.

The chain uses TRBV6-4 and TRBJ2-3; 14 bases agree with TRBD2. The CDR3 length is 18 residues. The V and J ends lost 2 bases and 5 bases, in that order; junction bases with no gene match: 9. Per the germline V gene, CDR1 is MRHNA and CDR2 is SNTAGT. The CDR3 protein is CASSDTPGTSGGIDTQYF. Here the CDR3 DNA reads TGTGCCAGCAGTGACACCCCCGGGACTAGCGGGGGCATAGATACGCAGTATTTT.

The chain links TRBV7-2 to TRBJ2-1; 14 nucleotides align to TRBD2. J lost 8 bases, V lost 1 base, and 4 bases had no gene match. The CDR3 covers 16 residues. Germline assignment: CDR1 SGHTA and CDR2 FQGNSA. The CDR3 sequence: CASSLGLAGGPDEQFF. Written as DNA, the CDR3 is TGTGCCAGCAGCTTAGGACTAGCGGGGGGGCCGGATGAGCAGTTCTTC. Full variable domain (missing parts from reference TRBV7-2 and TRBJ2-1): GAGVSQSPSNKVTEKGKDVELRCDPISGHTALYWYRQSLGQGLEFLIYFQGNSAPDKSGLPSDRFSAERTGGSVSTLTIQRTQQEDSAVYLCASSLGLAGGPDEQFFGPGTRLTVL.

This sequence joins TRBV4-1 and TRBJ2-7; 11 bases are a match to TRBD1. Germline CDR1 MGHRA, CDR2 YSYEKL. Trimming cost V 4 bases and J 4 bases; bases outside gene matches: 9. CDR3 length: 16 amino acids. The chain's CDR3 is CASSPGGTGGLYEQYF. The CDR3 region has the DNA TGCGCCAGCAGCCCTGGAGGGACAGGGGGTTTGTACGAGCAGTACTTC.

The sample holds a few counts of this clone. This chain uses TRBV28 with TRBJ1-5, with D unclear. The CDR3 contains 13 residues. From germline, CDR1 is MDHEN and CDR2 SYDVKM. Trimming left V 3 bases short and J 1 base short, with 4 bases between. The DNA for the CDR3 is TGTGCCAGCAGTTTGCGGAGCAATCAGCCCCAGCATTTT. It is translated as CASSLRSNQPQHF.

The DNA for the CDR3 is TGTGCCAGCAGTCGTAGGGGGGGGTTCTCCTACGAGCAGTACTTC. It encodes CASSRRGGFSYEQYF. The chain carries TRBV28 and TRBJ2-7, with D possibly being TRBD2 (7 bases). The CDR3 loop spans 15 amino acids. Germline V gives CDR1 MDHEN, CDR2 SYDVKM. Trimming removed 5 bases at V and 0 bases at J, with 14 bases between.

V gene TRBV11-2 combines with J gene TRBJ1-1, with D possibly being TRBD1 (5 bases). V was cut by 5 bases and J by 10 bases, with 14 bases left in between. The CDR3 runs 12 residues. The germline CDR1 and CDR2 sequences are SGHAT and FQNNGV. In nucleotides, the CDR3 is TGTGCCAGCAGCCCCTGGGGGGAAGGAGCTTTCTTT. Protein sequence: CASSPWGEGAFF. The full variable domain, rest sourced from reference TRBV11-2 and TRBJ1-1, is EAGVAQSPRYKIIEKRQSVAFWCNPISGHATLYWYQQILGQGPKLLIQFQNNGVVDDSQLPKDRFSAERLKGVDSTLKIQPAKLEDSAVYLCASSPWGEGAFFGQGTRLTVV.

The chain recombines TRBV4-3 with TRBJ1-2, with TRBD1 as a possible D gene (6 bases). This CDR3 comprises 13 residues. V was pared by 4 bases and J by 2 bases, with 8 bases between. Germline CDR1 and CDR2: LGHNA and YSLEER. The CDR3 reads CASSPGQNYGYTF. The CDR3 region has the DNA TGCGCCAGCAGCCCGGGACAAAACTATGGCTACACCTTC.

This clone was seen just once. The gene calls are TRBV6-1 and TRBJ2-5; D remains unclear. CDR3 length equals 13 residues. Deletions cut 9 bases from V and 5 bases from J, with 16 bases between. Germline lookup yields CDR1 MNHNS and CDR2 SASEGT. The CDR3 loop reads CASRLLLRETQYF. In DNA form, the CDR3 reads TGTGCCAGTCGACTCCTACTAAGGGAGACCCAGTACTTC.

Remarks on this clone: At the DNA level, this CDR3 is encoded by other sequences in the same sample as well. This rearrangement joins TRBV6-6 to TRBJ1-1; D gene unclear. CDR1 is MNHNY, CDR2 SVGAGI, per germline (reference sequence). The CDR3 is 13 amino acids. Between the trimmed V and J ends, which lost 0 bases and 1 base, there was a span of 3 bases. The CDR3 protein is CASSYSRNTEAFF. CDR3 DNA sequence: TGTGCCAGCAGTTACTCCCGGAACACTGAAGCTTTCTTT.

This clone was counted once. The chain recombines TRBV5-1 with TRBJ2-5, with a possible D match to TRBD1 (5 bases). Germline CDR1 SGHRS, CDR2 YFSETQ. V lost 1 base, J lost 4 bases, and 17 bases lay in between. This CDR3 region has 16 residues. The CDR3 spells CASSLSRTQGSETQYF. CDR3 nucleotide sequence: TGCGCCAGCAGCTTGTCCAGGACCCAGGGTTCAGAGACCCAGTACTTC.

V is TRBV11-2 and J is TRBJ1-2, with a weak D call TRBD1 (5 bases). The V end lost 0 bases, the J end lost 4 bases, and 15 bases lay between the germline ends. Germline V gives CDR1 SGHAT, CDR2 FQNNGV. The CDR3 has 16 amino acids. The CDR3 loop is CASSLDGGGRSYGYTF. The CDR3, as DNA: TGTGCCAGCAGCTTAGACGGGGGGGGGAGGTCCTATGGCTACACCTTC.

This sequence joins TRBV19 and TRBJ2-5; TRBD2 agrees at 8 bases. The end of the DNA fits TRBJ2-7 better, so the J call may be wrong. CDR3 length: 14 residues. CDR1 and CDR2 from the germline V gene are LNHDA and SQIVND (reference sequence). The CDR3 DNA is TGTGCCAGTAGTGAGCGGGAGTCCGTCTACGAGCAGTACTTC. The encoded protein is CASSERESVYEQYF.

The J gene is TRBJ1-2, the V gene TRBV14, with D hard to call. The CDR3 covers 14 residues. Trimming took 6 bases from V and 0 from J, leaving 11 bases between them. Germline CDR1 is SGHDN and CDR2 is FVKESK. The chain's CDR3 is CASSDGRPNYGYTF. The DNA of the CDR3 is TGTGCCAGCAGTGATGGCAGGCCTAACTATGGCTACACCTTC.

The genes are TRBV2 and TRBJ1-5, with 9 positions matching TRBD1. In germline, CDR1 is SNHLY, CDR2 FYNNEI. The J segment lost 10 bases and the V segment lost 6 bases, leaving 7 bases of the junction unmatched. This CDR3 contains 13 residues. The chain's CDR3 is CASRGGQGGPQHF. The CDR3 coding sequence is TGTGCCAGCAGGGGGGGACAGGGAGGACCCCAGCATTTT.

The chain recombines TRBV7-9 with TRBJ2-5; D call uncertain. This CDR3 has 15 residues. The germline gives CDR1 SEHNR, CDR2 FQNEAQ (reference sequence). Trimming shortened V by 4 bases and J by 0 bases, and 12 bases separated the two germline ends. The CDR3 sequence: CASSYPGPYQETQYF. In nucleotides, the CDR3 is TGTGCCAGCAGCTACCCTGGGCCGTACCAAGAGACCCAGTACTTC.

The V gene is TRBV6-1, the J gene TRBJ2-5; 14 bases fit TRBD2. The J segment lost 4 bases and the V segment lost 1 base, leaving 8 bases of the junction unmatched. This CDR3 contains 18 residues. Germline V gene lookup returns CDR1 MNHNS and CDR2 SASEGT. The CDR3 nucleotides are TGTGCCAGCAGTGAAGGGGTAGTAGGACTAGCGGGAGGAGAGACCCAGTACTTC. Its translation is CASSEGVVGLAGGETQYF.

The rearrangement uses TRBV13 and TRBJ1-2; perhaps TRBD1 as D (5 bases). This CDR3 has 13 amino acids. Per germline, CDR1 PRHDT and CDR2 FYEKMQ (reference sequence). Deletions cut 3 bases from V and 6 bases from J, with 11 bases between. The DNA for the CDR3 is TGTGCCAGCAGCTTTTTTTCAGGGAATGGCTACACCTTC. It yields the protein CASSFFSGNGYTF.

A single count supports this clone. The J gene is TRBJ2-1, the V gene TRBV7-2, with 7 bases aligning to TRBD2. The CDR3 sequence is 11 residues long. Germline lookup yields CDR1 SGHTA and CDR2 FQGNSA. The junction had 5 bases not matched to a gene; V was cut back by 9 bases and J by 9 bases. The DNA of the CDR3 is TGTGCCAGTTTTTGGGGGGGTGAGCAGTTCTTC. Protein sequence: CASFWGGEQFF.

The chain combines TRBV28 with TRBJ1-5; D is ambiguous. The CDR3 length is 14 residues. Germline lookup yields CDR1 MDHEN and CDR2 SYDVKM. Trimming cost V 4 bases and J 10 bases, with 17 bases left between them. CDR3 protein: CASSSPAGGIPQHF. The CDR3 DNA sequence: TGTGCCAGCAGTTCCCCGGCAGGCGGGATTCCCCAGCATTTT. Variable domain in full (rest from reference TRBV28 and TRBJ1-5): DVKVTQSSRYLVKRTGEKVFLECVQDMDHENMFWYRQDPGLGLRLIYFSYDVKMKEKGDIPEGYSVSREKKERFSLILESASTNQTSMYLCASSSPAGGIPQHFGDGTRLSIL.

To note about this clone: Compared with germline, one end of the junction differs, possibly owing to a read error. V and J are TRBV7-9 and TRBJ1-2; D is ambiguous. CDR3 length: 13 amino acids. Germline CDR1 SEHNR, CDR2 FQNEAQ (reference sequence). The CDR3 DNA reads as TGTTCCAGCAGCTTAAGCGGGAACTATGGCTACACCTTC. Residues: CSSSLSGNYGYTF.